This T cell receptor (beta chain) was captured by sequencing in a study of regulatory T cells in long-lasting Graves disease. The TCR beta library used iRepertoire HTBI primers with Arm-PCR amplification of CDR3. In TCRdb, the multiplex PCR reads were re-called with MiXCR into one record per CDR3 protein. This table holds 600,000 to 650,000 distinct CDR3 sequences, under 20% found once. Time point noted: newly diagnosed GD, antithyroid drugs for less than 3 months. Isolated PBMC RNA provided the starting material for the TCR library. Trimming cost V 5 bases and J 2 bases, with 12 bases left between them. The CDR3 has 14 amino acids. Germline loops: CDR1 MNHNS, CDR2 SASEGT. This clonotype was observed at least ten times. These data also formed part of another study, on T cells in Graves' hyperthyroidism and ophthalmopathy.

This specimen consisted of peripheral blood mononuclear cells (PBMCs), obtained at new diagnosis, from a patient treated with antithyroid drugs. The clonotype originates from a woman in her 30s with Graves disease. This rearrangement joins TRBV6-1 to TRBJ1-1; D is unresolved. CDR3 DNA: TGTGCCAGCAGTCCCTCCCCGGGCAACACTGAAGCTTTCTTT. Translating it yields CASSPSPGNTEAFF.